This T cell receptor (beta chain) is from a study of T cell changes during pregnancy in multiple sclerosis. With 4 bases clipped from V and 0 bases from J, the junction kept 5 bases outside the gene matches. CDR1 SGHTS and CDR2 YDEGEE come from the germline V gene. This CDR3 has 15 residues. The repertoire was sequenced with immunoSEQ multiplex PCR; TCRdb's copy has only in-frame clones and lacks some. The sample records under 130,000 clones, roughly 92% being singletons. This clonotype was sampled from a female donor with multiple sclerosis, enrolled in a pregnancy study. Sequencing used peripheral blood, obtained after pregnancy. The V and J genes are TRBV5-8 and TRBJ2-7, with 9 bases aligning to TRBD2. Here the CDR3 reads CASSPSGVSSYEQYF. In nucleotides, the CDR3 is TGTGCCAGCAGCCCTAGCGGGGTGAGCTCCTACGAGCAGTACTTC.